A single sample is the source of the 4 T cell receptor beta chains below, sequenced in a study of cytomegalovirus exposure and HLA in healthy donors. The protocol was immunoSEQ multiplex PCR, while the TCRdb copy is restricted to in-frame clones and leaves out a portion. Found here are about 110,000 clones, approximately 89% of them singletons; the top ten hold about 1.9%. The sequenced material came from PBMCs. The source of these receptors is a woman under 30 in good health and CMV-seronegative.

This chain uses TRBV11-2 with TRBJ1-6; D call uncertain. Looked up from germline, CDR1 is SGHAT and CDR2 is FQNNGV. This CDR3 has 13 residues. The germline V and J ends were trimmed by 1 base and 8 bases, with 6 bases remaining between them. CDR3 nucleotides: TGTGCCAGCAGCTTAGTGCCAGATTCACCCCTCCACTTT. Its protein is CASSLVPDSPLHF.

CDR3 nucleotide sequence: TGTGCCAGTTGGGGCCAGGGGGCTGGGGAGCAGTACTTC. Protein sequence: CASWGQGAGEQYF. The chain combines TRBV19 with TRBJ2-7, with 8 bases that match TRBD1. V lost 8 bases to trimming and J lost 7 bases; unmatched junction nucleotides: 10. The CDR3 is 13 residues long. Per the germline V gene, CDR1 is LNHDA and CDR2 is SQIVND (reference sequence).

The CDR3 loop is CASSKKELAGGSYNEQFF. As DNA, the CDR3 is TGTGCCAGTTCTAAAAAAGAACTAGCCGGGGGCTCCTACAATGAGCAGTTCTTC. The chain carries TRBV19 and TRBJ2-1, with TRBD2 as a possible D gene (6 bases). The CDR3 is 18 amino acids. V lost 8 bases and J 0 bases, leaving 23 bases between the germline ends. CDR1 is LNHDA, CDR2 SQIVND, per germline (reference sequence).

The CDR3 loop is CASSLVPGESYGYTF. CDR3 DNA: TGCGCCAGCAGCTTGGTGCCAGGGGAAAGCTATGGCTACACCTTC. The chain is built from TRBV5-1 and TRBJ1-2; D possibly corresponds to TRBD1 (6 bases). This CDR3 is 15 amino acids long. Germline CDR1 and CDR2: SGHRS and YFSETQ. V gave up 0 bases and J gave up 4 bases, with 13 bases separating them.